The 28 T cell receptor beta chains below were found in one sample sequenced in a study of Ad26.COV2.S vaccination and SARS-CoV-2 variants. Treatment defined: approximately 18 received Ad26.COV2.S at low or high dose, single or two shots; roughly five received placebo; per-sample allocation not given. After the first vaccine or placebo injection, samples were drawn on day 63. This table comes from immunoSEQ multiplex PCR, and its TCRdb copy is limited to in-frame clones, with some not included. The data hold 350,000 to 450,000 clones, with around 87% observed a single time. The material was peripheral blood, obtained in a trial of Ad26.COV2.S vaccine versus placebo. The source is a person between 18 and 59 years old who received the Ad26.COV2.S COVID-19 vaccine or a placebo.

Written as DNA, the CDR3 is TGTGCCAGCAGCTTAGGCCCGAGACAGGAAGAAGCTTTCTTT. It yields the protein CASSLGPRQEEAFF. The rearrangement joins TRBV13 to TRBJ1-1, with a possible D match to TRBD1 (6 bases). V dropped 0 bases and J dropped 8 bases, with 13 bases sitting between them. This CDR3 contains 14 residues. Germline values: CDR1 PRHDT, CDR2 FYEKMQ (reference sequence).

This sequence joins TRBV5-1 and TRBJ1-2; a possible D gene is TRBD1 (6 bases). Germline CDR1 and CDR2: SGHRS and YFSETQ. CDR3 length equals 14 residues. Trimming took 0 bases from V and 4 from J, leaving 10 bases between them. The chain's CDR3 is CASSLGQEAYGYTF. In DNA, the CDR3 is TGCGCCAGCAGCTTGGGACAGGAGGCCTATGGCTACACCTTC.

The V call is TRBV29-1, the J call TRBJ1-2, with 8 positions matching TRBD1. The CDR3 is 12 amino acids. Germline V gives CDR1 SQVTM, CDR2 ANQGSEA. V was pared by 7 bases and J by 6 bases, with 7 bases of the junction left unmatched. The CDR3: CSAGQGMDGYTF. CDR3 in DNA: TGCAGCGCTGGACAGGGCATGGATGGCTACACCTTC.

The count of this clone is one. This chain connects TRBV7-8 to TRBJ2-2, with 8 bases aligning to TRBD1. Trimming took 1 base from V and 6 from J; bases not matched to a gene: 4. This CDR3 has 15 residues. Germline V gives CDR1 SGHVS, CDR2 FQNEAQ. The CDR3: CASSLGVTGAGELFF. CDR3 in DNA: TGTGCCAGCAGCTTAGGCGTGACAGGGGCCGGGGAGCTGTTTTTT. The whole variable domain, remainder taken from reference TRBV7-8 and TRBJ2-2, is GAGVSQSPRYKVAKRGQDVALRCDPISGHVSLFWYQQALGQGPEFLTYFQNEAQLDKSGLPSDRFFAERPEGSVSTLKIQRTQQEDSAVYLCASSLGVTGAGELFFGEGSRLTVL.

The J gene is TRBJ2-1, the V gene TRBV7-2; 10 bases are a match to TRBD2. Looked up from germline, CDR1 is SGHTA and CDR2 is FQGNSA. This CDR3 is built from 17 residues. V shed 1 base and J 5 bases; nucleotides not matched to a gene: 8. CDR3 DNA: TGTGCCAGCAGCTTAGGAAGCGGGGGGGCCAAGAACAATGAGCAGTTCTTC. It codes for CASSLGSGGAKNNEQFF.

The CDR3 DNA is TGCAGCGTTGACGGCCGGGACAGGGCGGACGAGCAGTACTTC. The encoded protein is CSVDGRDRADEQYF. V usage is TRBV29-1 and J usage is TRBJ2-7, with TRBD1 matching 9 bases. This CDR3 region has 14 residues. V gave up 3 bases and J gave up 5 bases; unmatched junction bases: 8. Looked up from germline, CDR1 is SQVTM and CDR2 is ANQGSEA.

The chain uses TRBV4-1 and TRBJ2-3; D call uncertain. The CDR3 extends over 16 amino acids. CDR1 MGHRA and CDR2 YSYEKL come from the germline V gene. The V and J ends lost 1 base and 2 bases respectively, with 13 bases between them. The CDR3 here is CASSQVEARITDTQYF. The CDR3, as DNA: TGCGCCAGCAGCCAAGTGGAAGCACGGATCACAGATACGCAGTATTTT.

The rearrangement uses TRBV16 and TRBJ1-5, with D maybe TRBD1 (5 bases). This CDR3 has 14 amino acids. V lost 4 bases and J 3 bases, leaving 10 bases between the germline ends. Germline CDR1 is KGHSY and CDR2 is FQNENV. DNA for the CDR3: TGTGCCAGCAGCCCGGGGACCGACAATCAGCCCCAGCATTTT. This sequence encodes CASSPGTDNQPQHF.

This chain links TRBV5-4 with TRBJ1-1; maybe TRBD1 (6 bases). The CDR3 has 13 amino acids. Germline CDR1 and CDR2: SGHNT and YYREEE (reference sequence). V was cut by 3 bases and J by 5 bases, with 11 bases left in between. The CDR3 loop reads CASSYIGGTEAFF. The CDR3 nucleotides read TGTGCCAGCAGCTATATAGGGGGAACTGAAGCTTTCTTT.

The chain carries TRBV6-5 and TRBJ2-7, with TRBD2 matching over 7 bases. The J segment lost 0 bases and the V segment lost 0 bases, leaving 2 bases of the junction unmatched. Germline CDR1 is MNHEY and CDR2 is SVGAGI. This CDR3 region has 15 residues. This CDR3 is CASSYSAGDSYEQYF. Here the CDR3 DNA reads TGTGCCAGCAGTTACTCGGCGGGGGACTCCTACGAGCAGTACTTC.

V usage is TRBV7-2 and J usage is TRBJ1-6; TRBD1 is a possible D gene (5 bases). The CDR3 runs 19 residues. CDR1 and CDR2 from the germline V gene are SGHTA and FQGNSA. Trimming removed 5 bases at V and 0 bases at J, with 20 bases between. CDR3 coding DNA: TGTGCCAGCAGCCCCGATACAGGCGGACTGAGCTCCTATAATTCACCCCTCCACTTT. It translates to CASSPDTGGLSSYNSPLHF.

The rearrangement joins TRBV2 to TRBJ2-7; D ambiguous. Germline V CDR1 and CDR2: SNHLY, FYNNEI. The CDR3 is 12 amino acids. The V end was cut by 7 bases, the J end by 0 bases, with 7 bases between. The CDR3 coding sequence is TGTGCCAGCACTGAGAGCTCCTACGAGCAGTACTTC. Translation gives CASTESSYEQYF. Together with reference TRBV2 and TRBJ2-7, the CDR3 gives the full variable domain: EPEVTQTPSHQVTQMGQEVILRCVPISNHLYFYWYRQILGQKVEFLVSFYNNEISEKSEIFDDQFSVERPDGSNFTLKIRSTKLEDSAMYFCASTESSYEQYFGPGTRLTVT.

In this sample, this clone turned up a few times. The V call is TRBV4-1, the J call TRBJ1-5; D gene uncertain. The CDR3 loop spans 12 amino acids. Germline CDR1 and CDR2: MGHRA and YSYEKL. Trimming removed 0 bases at V and 9 bases at J, with 6 bases between. DNA of the CDR3: TGCGCCAGCAGCCAAGATGTGGGGCCCCAGCATTTT. Translation gives CASSQDVGPQHF.

V gene TRBV4-3 combines with J gene TRBJ1-2; D is unresolved. The CDR3 length is 14 residues. Germline values: CDR1 LGHNA, CDR2 YSLEER. Trimming removed 1 base from V and 1 base from J, with 7 bases in between. Here the CDR3 reads CASSQVGINYGYTF. The CDR3 DNA follows: TGCGCCAGCAGCCAAGTCGGGATTAACTATGGCTACACCTTC.

The chain combines TRBV27 with TRBJ1-1, with TRBD1 identical over 10 bases. V was pared by 5 bases and J by 6 bases, with 3 bases of the junction left unmatched. The CDR3 totals 13 residues. In germline, CDR1 is MNHEY, CDR2 SMNVEV (reference sequence). The CDR3 is CASSHGTGAEAFF. CDR3 nucleotides: TGTGCCAGCAGTCACGGGACAGGGGCTGAAGCTTTCTTT.

The chain employs TRBV28 and TRBJ1-5; perhaps TRBD1 as D (5 bases). Trimming took 3 bases from V and 3 from J, leaving 15 bases between them. From germline, CDR1 is MDHEN and CDR2 SYDVKM. This CDR3 comprises 16 residues. CDR3 DNA: TGTGCCAGCAGTTTTGGAAAGGGACCGAACAATCAGCCCCAGCATTTT. This codes for CASSFGKGPNNQPQHF.

J is TRBJ1-1 and V is TRBV19, with D possibly matching TRBD1 (5 bases). There are 15 residues in the CDR3. The germline V gene has CDR1 LNHDA and CDR2 SQIVND (reference sequence). Trimming stripped 3 bases from V and 0 bases from J, with 11 bases between. CDR3 in amino acids: CASSIGGRMNTEAFF. In DNA form, the CDR3 reads TGTGCCAGTAGTATCGGGGGTCGGATGAACACTGAAGCTTTCTTT.

The chain couples TRBV3-1 (or the pseudogene TRBV3-2) to TRBJ1-2, with D uncertain. Germline V gene sequence: CDR1 LGHDT, CDR2 YNNKEL (reference sequence). The CDR3 contains 12 residues. The V end was cut by 1 base, the J end by 9 bases, with 9 bases between. The CDR3 region is CASSQGDNRYTF. CDR3 coding DNA: TGTGCCAGCAGCCAAGGCGACAATCGCTACACCTTC.

This clone was found once. The chain combines TRBV4-3 with TRBJ1-3; 9 bases line up with TRBD1. V shed 4 bases and J 3 bases; nucleotides not matched to a gene: 7. The CDR3 runs to 16 residues. Germline V gene sequence: CDR1 LGHNA, CDR2 YSLEER. CDR3 DNA: TGCGCCAGCAGCCTGCTCACAGGGGGCAGTGGAAACACCATATATTTT. Its protein is CASSLLTGGSGNTIYF.

In this sample, this clone turned up a few times. The chain has TRBV7-8 and TRBJ1-5; D not certain. Trimming shortened V by 2 bases and J by 4 bases, and 18 bases separated the two germline ends. This CDR3 is 17 amino acids long. Looked up from germline, CDR1 is SGHVS and CDR2 is FQNEAQ. CDR3 amino acids: CASSLSPLTGRNQPQHF. Written as DNA, the CDR3 is TGTGCCAGCAGCTTAAGTCCCCTGACGGGCAGAAATCAGCCCCAGCATTTT.

The V gene is TRBV2, the J gene TRBJ2-5, with 10 bases that match TRBD2. V dropped 6 bases and J dropped 1; count of bases not matched to a gene: 8. The germline CDR1 and CDR2 sequences are SNHLY and FYNNEI. The CDR3 sequence is 16 residues long. The CDR3 region is CASSGLAGAIQETQYF. DNA of the CDR3: TGTGCCAGCAGCGGGCTAGCGGGGGCGATCCAAGAGACCCAGTACTTC. The whole variable domain, filled in from reference TRBV2 and TRBJ2-5, reads EPEVTQTPSHQVTQMGQEVILRCVPISNHLYFYWYRQILGQKVEFLVSFYNNEISEKSEIFDDQFSVERPDGSNFTLKIRSTKLEDSAMYFCASSGLAGAIQETQYFGPGTRLLVL.

The chain joins TRBV5-1 to TRBJ1-5, with a tentative D call TRBD1 (5 bases). Germline V gene sequence: CDR1 SGHRS, CDR2 YFSETQ. CDR3 size: 15 residues. Trimming took 1 base from V and 1 from J, leaving 9 bases between them. The CDR3 DNA reads TGCGCCAGCAGCTTGTCCGACAGAAGCAATCAGCCCCAGCATTTT. It codes for CASSLSDRSNQPQHF.

The CDR3 reads CATSESGGASTDTQYF. The CDR3 DNA is TGTGCCACCAGTGAGTCAGGGGGCGCGAGCACAGATACGCAGTATTTT. The V call is TRBV24-1, the J call TRBJ2-3, with TRBD1 matching over 8 bases. After removal of 4 bases from V and 0 bases from J, the junction contained 5 bases not matched to a gene. CDR1 is KGHDR, CDR2 SFDVKD, per germline. This CDR3 spans 16 amino acids.

V gene TRBV9 combines with J gene TRBJ2-3; D ambiguous. There are 13 residues in the CDR3. V shed 0 bases and J shed 6 bases, with 8 bases lying between them. Germline V gene sequence: CDR1 SGDLS, CDR2 YYNGEE. The CDR3 DNA reads as TGTGCCAGCAGCGTAGGGTCCGTGGATACGCAGTATTTT. It yields the protein CASSVGSVDTQYF.

This chain uses TRBV4-2 with TRBJ1-1; possibly TRBD1 for D (5 bases). This CDR3 spans 14 amino acids. V dropped 1 base and J dropped 5 bases, with 11 bases sitting between them. Germline V gives CDR1 LGHNA, CDR2 YNFKEQ. CDR3 bases: TGTGCCAGCAGCCAAGCCCGCTGGGGGACTGAAGCTTTCTTT. Protein product: CASSQARWGTEAFF.

The rearrangement joins TRBV10-3 to TRBJ2-3, with 8 bases matching TRBD2. Germline lookup yields CDR1 ENHRY and CDR2 SYGVKD. V shed 4 bases and J 6 bases; nucleotides not matched to a gene: 9. The CDR3 is 15 residues long. CDR3 sequence: CAISGVGGAQDTQYF. The CDR3 DNA sequence: TGTGCCATCAGTGGAGTCGGGGGGGCGCAGGATACGCAGTATTTT.

The chain has TRBV3-1 (or the pseudogene TRBV3-2) and TRBJ1-2, with D hard to call. The V end was cut by 1 base, the J end by 8 bases, with 11 bases between. Germline V gives CDR1 LGHDT, CDR2 YNNKEL (reference sequence). This CDR3 is built from 13 residues. Here the CDR3 reads CASSQVPQRGYTF. The DNA for the CDR3 is TGTGCCAGCAGCCAAGTCCCCCAGCGGGGCTACACCTTC.

The rearrangement uses TRBV6-5 and TRBJ1-1; 7 bases map to TRBD1. The CDR3 is 14 residues long. Germline V gene data show CDR1 as MNHEY and CDR2 as SVGAGI. Trimming at V came to 5 bases and at J to 5 bases, leaving 8 bases not matched to a gene. CDR3 residues: CASSTSTGWTEAFF. In DNA form, the CDR3 reads TGTGCCAGCAGTACCTCGACAGGGTGGACTGAAGCTTTCTTT.